This TCR beta chain was found in a study of cytomegalovirus exposure and HLA in healthy donors. The PCR ran on 60 Vbeta and 13 Jbeta primers. Generated by immunoSEQ multiplex PCR, the TCRdb table keeps only in-frame clones and is missing some. The profile shows around 150,000 clones, around 81% of them singletons. Study-wide points: Upon later analysis, TCR association rates were observed to vary by HLA locus, being highest for DRB1 and lowest for HLA-C. What a later analysis reportedly showed was that an Asian-associated ancestry cluster had fewer N-insertions than the approximately 720-donor mean. It was only CMV serostatus that was available as immune exposure information.

Germline V gene lookup returns CDR1 MNHNS and CDR2 SASEGT. The CDR3 has 16 residues. Trimming at V came to 2 bases and at J to 7 bases, leaving 9 bases not matched to a gene. On this clone: Its specificity is unknown.

Source material: PBMCs. The V call is TRBV6-1, the J call TRBJ2-2; 8 nucleotides line up with TRBD1. The origin of this receptor is a male donor in good health and CMV-seronegative. The CDR3 region has the DNA TGTGCCAGCAGTGAAATACGGACAGGGTCGGGCGGGGAGCTGTTTTTT. Its translation is CASSEIRTGSGGELFF.